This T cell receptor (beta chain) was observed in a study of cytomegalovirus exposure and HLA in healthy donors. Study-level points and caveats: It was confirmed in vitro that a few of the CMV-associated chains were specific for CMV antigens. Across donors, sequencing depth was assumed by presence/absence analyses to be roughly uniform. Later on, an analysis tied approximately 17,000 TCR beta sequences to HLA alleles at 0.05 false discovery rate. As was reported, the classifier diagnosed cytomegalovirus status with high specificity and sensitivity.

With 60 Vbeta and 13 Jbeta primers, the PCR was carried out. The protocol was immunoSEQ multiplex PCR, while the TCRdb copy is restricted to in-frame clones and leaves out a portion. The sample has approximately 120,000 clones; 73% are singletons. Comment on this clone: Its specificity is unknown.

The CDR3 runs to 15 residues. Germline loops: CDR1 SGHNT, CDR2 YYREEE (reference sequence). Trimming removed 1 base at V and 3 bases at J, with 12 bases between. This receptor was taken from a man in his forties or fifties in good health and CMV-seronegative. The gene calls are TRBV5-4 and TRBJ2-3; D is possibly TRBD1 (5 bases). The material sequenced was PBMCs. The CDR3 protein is CASSLRQGYTDTQYF. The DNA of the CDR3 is TGTGCCAGCAGCTTGCGGCAGGGTTATACAGATACGCAGTATTTT.